This T cell receptor beta chain appears in the sequencing data of a study of blood T cells in healthy people across ages. Study information: When template switching was applied, about one barcoded beta molecule was captured per two T cells. The study's findings and limits: Compared with aged donors, long-lived donors showed fewer expanded clones, suggesting selection. Roughly linear age-related decline in beta diversity appeared, significant by age 40.

The V gene end was trimmed by 1 base and the J gene end by 3 bases; junction bases not matched to a gene: 6. The germline gives CDR1 SGHAT, CDR2 FQDESV (reference sequence). The CDR3 contains 15 residues. The authors ran a second PCR of 7 to 11 cycles using a sample-barcoded 5' primer and a J-beta primer mix. TCRdb re-called the 5' RACE reads through MiXCR, storing one row per CDR3 protein. The sample has about 1.8 million distinct CDR3 sequences, just under 50% seen once. Concerning this clonotype: Its target is unknown.

The TCR sequence derives from a middle-aged woman in good health. The rearrangement links TRBV11-1 to TRBJ2-7; TRBD1 agrees at 7 bases. The material sequenced was blood. The CDR3 loop reads CASSLVPGTVYEQYF. The CDR3 nucleotides read TGTGCCAGCAGCTTAGTGCCCGGGACAGTCTACGAGCAGTACTTC.